This T cell receptor beta chain was sequenced during a study of blood T cell repertoires in COVID-19. In the study's own analysis: Counts of nucleated cells, estimated from reference gene primer amplification, were obtained. Repertoires were generated with immunoSEQ multiplex PCR, while TCRdb's copy carries only in-frame clones and drops some. V, J and clone size derive from that table, while D and trimming were established from the DNA sequence. The table shows roughly 200,000 clones, with around 89% occurring only once. The germline gives CDR1 SGHTA, CDR2 FQGNSA. The CDR3 totals 17 residues. V lost 1 base and J lost 4; bases outside the gene matches: 8. Assignment of participants to cohorts was predicated upon participant-reported clinical history.

The gene calls are TRBV7-2 and TRBJ2-2; 8 nucleotides match TRBD2. The TCR sequence derives from a woman in her 30s who had recovered from COVID-19. The sample taken for sequencing was PBMCs or T cells enriched from blood (not recorded which). The CDR3 region is CASSLESSGGATGELFF. The CDR3 DNA follows: TGTGCCAGCAGCTTAGAGAGCAGCGGGGGAGCCACCGGGGAGCTGTTTTTT. The variable domain in full, completed from reference TRBV7-2 and TRBJ2-2, reads GAGVSQSPSNKVTEKGKDVELRCDPISGHTALYWYRQSLGQGLEFLIYFQGNSAPDKSGLPSDRFSAERTGGSVSTLTIQRTQQEDSAVYLCASSLESSGGATGELFFGEGSRLTVL.